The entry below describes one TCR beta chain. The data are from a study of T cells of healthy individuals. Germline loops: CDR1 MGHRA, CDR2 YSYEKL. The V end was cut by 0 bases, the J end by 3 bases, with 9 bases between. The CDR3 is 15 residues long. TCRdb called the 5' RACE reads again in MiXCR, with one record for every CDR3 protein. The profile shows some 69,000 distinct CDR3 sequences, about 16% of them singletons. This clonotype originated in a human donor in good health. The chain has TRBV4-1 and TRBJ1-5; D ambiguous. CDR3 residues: CASSQDIQINQPQHF. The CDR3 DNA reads TGCGCCAGCAGCCAAGATATACAAATCAATCAGCCCCAGCATTTT.